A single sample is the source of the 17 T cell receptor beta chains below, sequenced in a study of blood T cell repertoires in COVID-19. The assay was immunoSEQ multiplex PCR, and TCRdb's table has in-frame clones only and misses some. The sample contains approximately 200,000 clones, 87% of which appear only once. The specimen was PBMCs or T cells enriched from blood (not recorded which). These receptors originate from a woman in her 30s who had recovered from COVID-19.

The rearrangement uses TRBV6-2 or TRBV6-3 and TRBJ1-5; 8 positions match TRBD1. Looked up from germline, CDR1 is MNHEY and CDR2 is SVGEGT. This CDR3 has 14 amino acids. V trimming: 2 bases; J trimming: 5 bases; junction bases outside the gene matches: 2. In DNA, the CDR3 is TGTGCCAGCAGTTACGGACAGGGCGATCAGCCCCAGCATTTT. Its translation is CASSYGQGDQPQHF.

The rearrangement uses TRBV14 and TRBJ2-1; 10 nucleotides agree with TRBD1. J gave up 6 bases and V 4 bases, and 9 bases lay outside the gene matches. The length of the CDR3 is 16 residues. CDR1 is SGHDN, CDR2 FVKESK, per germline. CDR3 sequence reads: CASSPQRQGAGNEQFF. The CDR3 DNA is TGTGCCAGCAGCCCTCAAAGACAGGGGGCCGGCAATGAGCAGTTCTTC.

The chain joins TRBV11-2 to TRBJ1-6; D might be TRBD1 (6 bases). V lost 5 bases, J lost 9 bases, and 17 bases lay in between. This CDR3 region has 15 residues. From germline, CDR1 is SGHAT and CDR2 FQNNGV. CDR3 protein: CASSPVTGKASPLHF. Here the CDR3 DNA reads TGTGCCAGCAGCCCGGTCACAGGGAAGGCTTCACCCCTCCACTTT.

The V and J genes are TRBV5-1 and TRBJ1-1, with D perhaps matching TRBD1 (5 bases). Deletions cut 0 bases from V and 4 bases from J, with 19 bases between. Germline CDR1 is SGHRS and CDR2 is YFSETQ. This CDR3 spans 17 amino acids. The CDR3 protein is CASSLAVFGRAATEAFF. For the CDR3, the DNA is TGCGCCAGCAGCTTGGCAGTATTCGGCAGGGCGGCCACTGAAGCTTTCTTT.

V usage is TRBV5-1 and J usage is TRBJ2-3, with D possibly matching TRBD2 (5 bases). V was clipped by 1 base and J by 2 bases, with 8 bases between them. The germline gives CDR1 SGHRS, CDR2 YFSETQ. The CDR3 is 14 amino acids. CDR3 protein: CASSLTGITDTQYF. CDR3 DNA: TGCGCCAGCAGCTTGACGGGGATCACAGATACGCAGTATTTT.

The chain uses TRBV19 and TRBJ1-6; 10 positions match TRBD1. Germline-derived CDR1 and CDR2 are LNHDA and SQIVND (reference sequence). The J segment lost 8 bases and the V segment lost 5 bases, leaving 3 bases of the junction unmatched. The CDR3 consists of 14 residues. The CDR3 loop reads CASSSGTGDSPLHF. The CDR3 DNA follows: TGTGCCAGTAGTTCCGGGACAGGGGATTCACCCCTCCACTTT.

The CDR3 region is CASSLRTGREQPQHF. The CDR3 coding sequence is TGCGCCAGCAGCCTAAGGACAGGTCGCGAACAGCCCCAGCATTTT. The gene calls are TRBV4-3 and TRBJ1-5, with TRBD1 matching over 7 bases. This CDR3 comprises 15 residues. Losses at the gene ends were 4 bases for V and 7 bases for J; bases not matched to a gene: 10. Per germline, CDR1 LGHNA and CDR2 YSLEER.

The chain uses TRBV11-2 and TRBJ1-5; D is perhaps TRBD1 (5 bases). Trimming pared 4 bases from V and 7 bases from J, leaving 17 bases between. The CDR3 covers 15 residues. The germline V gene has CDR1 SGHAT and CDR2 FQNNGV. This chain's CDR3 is CASSYLKGPRQPQHF. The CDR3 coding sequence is TGTGCCAGCAGCTACTTAAAGGGGCCCCGACAGCCCCAGCATTTT. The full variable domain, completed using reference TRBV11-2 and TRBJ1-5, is EAGVAQSPRYKIIEKRQSVAFWCNPISGHATLYWYQQILGQGPKLLIQFQNNGVVDDSQLPKDRFSAERLKGVDSTLKIQPAKLEDSAVYLCASSYLKGPRQPQHFGDGTRLSIL.

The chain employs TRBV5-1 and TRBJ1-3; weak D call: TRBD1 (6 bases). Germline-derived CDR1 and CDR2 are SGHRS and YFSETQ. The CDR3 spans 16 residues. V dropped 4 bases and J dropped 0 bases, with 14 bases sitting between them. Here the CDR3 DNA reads TGCGCCAGCAGCATACGCCCGACAGGCTCTGGAAACACCATATATTTT. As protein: CASSIRPTGSGNTIYF. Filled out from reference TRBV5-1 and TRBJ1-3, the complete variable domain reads KAGVTQTPRYLIKTRGQQVTLSCSPISGHRSVSWYQQTPGQGLQFLFEYFSETQRNKGNFPGRFSGRQFSNSRSEMNVSTLELGDSALYLCASSIRPTGSGNTIYFGEGSWLTVV.

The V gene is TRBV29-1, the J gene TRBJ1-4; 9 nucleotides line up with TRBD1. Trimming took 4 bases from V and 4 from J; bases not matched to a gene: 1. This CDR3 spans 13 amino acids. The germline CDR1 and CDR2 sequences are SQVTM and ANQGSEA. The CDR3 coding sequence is TGCAGCGTTGTGGACAGGGGTAATGAAAAACTGTTTTTT. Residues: CSVVDRGNEKLFF.

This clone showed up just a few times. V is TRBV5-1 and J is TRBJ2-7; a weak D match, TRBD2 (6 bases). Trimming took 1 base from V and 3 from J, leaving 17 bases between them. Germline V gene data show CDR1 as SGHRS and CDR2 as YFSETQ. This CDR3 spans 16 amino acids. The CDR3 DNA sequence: TGCGCCAGCAGCTTGAATTACGGGACTGAACACTACGAGCAGTACTTC. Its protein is CASSLNYGTEHYEQYF. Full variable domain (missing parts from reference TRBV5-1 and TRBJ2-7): KAGVTQTPRYLIKTRGQQVTLSCSPISGHRSVSWYQQTPGQGLQFLFEYFSETQRNKGNFPGRFSGRQFSNSRSEMNVSTLELGDSALYLCASSLNYGTEHYEQYFGPGTRLTVT.

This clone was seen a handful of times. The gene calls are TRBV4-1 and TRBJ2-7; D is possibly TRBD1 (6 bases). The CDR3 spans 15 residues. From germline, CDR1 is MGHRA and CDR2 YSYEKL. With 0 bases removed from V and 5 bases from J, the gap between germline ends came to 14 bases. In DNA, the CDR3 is TGCGCCAGCAGCCAAGAGTCGAGGACAGACCACGAGCAGTACTTC. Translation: CASSQESRTDHEQYF.

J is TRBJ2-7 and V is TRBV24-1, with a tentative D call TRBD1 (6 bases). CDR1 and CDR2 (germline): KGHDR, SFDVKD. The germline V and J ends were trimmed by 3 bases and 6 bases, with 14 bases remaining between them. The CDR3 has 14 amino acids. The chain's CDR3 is CATSDRGHLSEQYF. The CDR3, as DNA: TGTGCCACCAGTGATAGGGGACACCTTTCCGAGCAGTACTTC.

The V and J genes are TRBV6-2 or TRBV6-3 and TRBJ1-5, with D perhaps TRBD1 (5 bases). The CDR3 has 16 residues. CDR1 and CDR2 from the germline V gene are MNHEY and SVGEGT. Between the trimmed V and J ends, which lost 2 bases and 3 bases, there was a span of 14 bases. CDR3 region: CASSYGTGLFNQPQHF. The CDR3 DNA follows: TGTGCCAGCAGTTACGGTACAGGTTTGTTCAATCAGCCCCAGCATTTT.

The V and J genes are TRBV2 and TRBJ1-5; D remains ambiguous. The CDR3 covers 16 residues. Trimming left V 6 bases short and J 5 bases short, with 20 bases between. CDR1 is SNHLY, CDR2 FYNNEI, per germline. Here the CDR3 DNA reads TGTGCCAGCAGCCAATCTAGTCCCGGACTAGATCAGCCCCAGCATTTT. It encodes CASSQSSPGLDQPQHF.

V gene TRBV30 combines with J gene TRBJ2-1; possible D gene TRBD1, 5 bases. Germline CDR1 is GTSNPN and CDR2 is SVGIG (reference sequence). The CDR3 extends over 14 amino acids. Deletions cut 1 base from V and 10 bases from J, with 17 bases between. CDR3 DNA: TGTGCCTGGAGTGGATCTACCGGACAATCGGAGCAGTTCTTC. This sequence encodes CAWSGSTGQSEQFF. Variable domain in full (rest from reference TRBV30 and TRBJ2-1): SQTIHQWPATLVQPVGSPLSLECTVEGTSNPNLYWYRQAAGRGLQLLFYSVGIGQISSEVPQNLSASRPQDRQFILSSKKLLLSDSGFYLCAWSGSTGQSEQFFGPGTRLTVL.

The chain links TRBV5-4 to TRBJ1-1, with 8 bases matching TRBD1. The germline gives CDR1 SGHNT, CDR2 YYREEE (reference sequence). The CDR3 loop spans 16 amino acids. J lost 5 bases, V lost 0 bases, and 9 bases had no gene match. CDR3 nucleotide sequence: TGTGCCAGCAGCTTGGGACCCCCGACAGGGGCGACTGAAGCTTTCTTT. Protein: CASSLGPPTGATEAFF. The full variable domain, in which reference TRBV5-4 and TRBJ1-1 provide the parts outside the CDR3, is ETGVTQSPTHLIKTRGQQVTLRCSSQSGHNTVSWYQQALGQGPQFIFQYYREEENGRGNFPPRFSGLQFPNYSSELNVNALELDDSALYLCASSLGPPTGATEAFFGQGTRLTVV.